One and the same sample provided the 32 T cell receptor beta chains below, sequenced in a study of OX40 agonist ivuxolimab in advanced cancers. Produced via immunoSEQ multiplex PCR; TCRdb's table is partial and in-frame only. The sample lists about 26,000 clones; 85% to 90% were seen once. The sample was CD4+ or CD8+ T cells sorted from blood, taken in a trial of the OX40 agonist ivuxolimab. The receptors were gathered from an adult with an advanced solid tumor such as melanoma, head and neck, liver or kidney cancer.

The V and J genes are TRBV29-1 and TRBJ2-3; D call uncertain. Looked up from germline, CDR1 is SQVTM and CDR2 is ANQGSEA. The CDR3 spans 13 residues. V gave up 1 base and J gave up 3 bases, with 8 bases separating them. The chain's CDR3 is CSVEGVQTDTQYF. Here the CDR3 DNA reads TGCAGCGTTGAAGGGGTTCAAACAGATACGCAGTATTTT.

V usage is TRBV19 and J usage is TRBJ2-7; 10 bases map to TRBD1. V trimming: 8 bases; J trimming: 4 bases; junction bases outside the gene matches: 8. CDR1 LNHDA and CDR2 SQIVND come from the germline V gene (reference sequence). The CDR3 loop spans 14 amino acids. CDR3 residues: CASSPGQGVYEQYF. In DNA form, the CDR3 reads TGTGCCAGTTCACCTGGACAGGGGGTTTACGAGCAGTACTTC.

A remark on this clone: The same CDR3 also results from other DNA sequences found in this sample. The gene calls are TRBV28 and TRBJ1-5; D not certain. Germline assignment: CDR1 MDHEN and CDR2 SYDVKM. Trimming removed 3 bases from V and 5 bases from J, with 2 bases in between. The CDR3 consists of 11 residues. CDR3 amino acids: CASSFDQPQHF. The CDR3 DNA is TGTGCCAGCAGTTTCGATCAGCCCCAGCATTTT.

The chain joins TRBV12-5 to TRBJ1-1, with D possibly TRBD1 on 5 matching bases. Between the trimmed V and J ends, which lost 3 bases and 0 bases, there was a span of 11 bases. Germline V gene data show CDR1 as LGHNT and CDR2 as FRNRAP. The CDR3 covers 15 residues. The CDR3 nucleotides read TGTGCTAGTGGTTTAGGGGTGGGAATGAACACTGAAGCTTTCTTT. It yields the protein CASGLGVGMNTEAFF.

A single count supports this clone. The CDR3 nucleotides are TGTGCCAGCAGTTTTTTCCCCGGAGGCGGTCGGGAGACCCAGTACTTC. This gives the protein CASSFFPGGGRETQYF. The J gene is TRBJ2-5, the V gene TRBV28; possible D gene TRBD2, 5 bases. The germline V gene encodes CDR1 MDHEN and CDR2 SYDVKM. This CDR3 is 16 amino acids long. V gave up 3 bases and J gave up 5 bases, with 19 bases separating them.

The chain combines TRBV10-2 with TRBJ2-7; TRBD2 is a possible D gene (6 bases). Between the trimmed V and J ends, which lost 3 bases and 7 bases, there was a span of 16 bases. Germline CDR1 and CDR2: WSHSY and SAAADI. The CDR3 extends over 14 amino acids. The CDR3 is CASSDAGLSGEQYF. CDR3 sequence (DNA): TGCGCCAGCAGTGACGCGGGACTCTCTGGAGAGCAGTACTTC.

The gene calls are TRBV6-4 and TRBJ2-1, with D perhaps TRBD1 (5 bases). Per germline, CDR1 MRHNA and CDR2 SNTAGT. The CDR3 consists of 16 residues. V shed 0 bases and J shed 0 bases, with 9 bases lying between them. CDR3 DNA sequence: TGTGCCAGCAGTGACTCTTCCAGGGCCTCCTACAATGAGCAGTTCTTC. It encodes CASSDSSRASYNEQFF.

The genes are TRBV11-3 and TRBJ2-7; D remains ambiguous. Trimming removed 1 base at V and 6 bases at J, with 7 bases between. This CDR3 contains 12 residues. Germline V gene lookup returns CDR1 SGHNT and CDR2 YENEEA. This chain's CDR3 is CASSLGLGEQYF. The CDR3 DNA reads as TGTGCCAGCAGCTTAGGCCTCGGCGAGCAGTACTTC. Based on the CDR3 plus reference TRBV11-3 and TRBJ2-7, the full variable domain is EAGVVQSPRYKIIEKKQPVAFWCNPISGHNTLYWYLQNLGQGPELLIRYENEEAVDDSQLPKDRFSAERLKGVDSTLKIQPAELGDSAVYLCASSLGLGEQYFGPGTRLTVT.

This chain uses TRBV7-3 with TRBJ1-3; possibly TRBD1 for D (5 bases). The V gene lost 4 bases and the J gene lost 2 bases, with 12 bases spanning the gap. Germline CDR1 SGHTA, CDR2 FQGTGA. This CDR3 contains 15 residues. CDR3 amino acids: CASSSLGGAGNTIYF. Here the CDR3 DNA reads TGTGCCAGCAGCTCCCTCGGGGGAGCTGGAAACACCATATATTTT.

The chain recombines TRBV27 with TRBJ1-2; D not resolved. The CDR3 extends over 16 amino acids. The V end lost 5 bases, the J end lost 4 bases, and 20 bases lay between the germline ends. CDR1 MNHEY and CDR2 SMNVEV come from the germline V gene (reference sequence). CDR3 in DNA: TGTGCCAGCAGTCCCCGACGACGTGGTGGAGGCTATGGCTACACCTTC. Translated: CASSPRRRGGGYGYTF.

V and J are TRBV6-6 and TRBJ2-1; D uncertain. V was pared by 5 bases and J by 3 bases, with 8 bases between. CDR1 is MNHNY, CDR2 SVGAGI, per germline (reference sequence). This CDR3 is built from 13 residues. CDR3 sequence (DNA): TGTGCCAGCAGTCACGGCGACTACAATGAGCAGTTCTTC. Protein: CASSHGDYNEQFF.

The V gene is TRBV15, the J gene TRBJ2-1, with D possibly matching TRBD2 (5 bases). CDR3 length: 13 residues. Germline CDR1 LNHNV, CDR2 YYDKDF (reference sequence). Trimming left V 2 bases short and J 10 bases short, with 12 bases between. The DNA of the CDR3 is TGTGCCACCAGCAGACTAGCCTCAGAGGAGCAGTTCTTC. It translates to CATSRLASEEQFF.

The chain joins TRBV2 to TRBJ1-5, with 8 bases fitting TRBD1. The germline gives CDR1 SNHLY, CDR2 FYNNEI. The CDR3 length is 16 residues. After removal of 6 bases from V and 4 bases from J, the junction contained 11 bases not matched to a gene. CDR3 DNA: TGTGCCAGCAGCACCCCCGAGACAGGGGAAAATCAGCCCCAGCATTTT. This sequence encodes CASSTPETGENQPQHF.

The genes are TRBV5-6 and TRBJ2-1; D is unresolved. Germline V lookup: CDR1 SGHDT, CDR2 YYEEEE. Trimming left V 3 bases short and J 0 bases short, with 13 bases between. CDR3 length equals 16 residues. CDR3 sequence reads: CASSSFGRSSYNEQFF. In DNA, the CDR3 is TGTGCCAGCAGCTCCTTCGGAAGGAGCTCCTACAATGAGCAGTTCTTC. The variable domain in full, completed from reference TRBV5-6 and TRBJ2-1, reads DAGVTQSPTHLIKTRGQQVTLRCSPKSGHDTVSWYQQALGQGPQFIFQYYEEEERQRGNFPDRFSGHQFPNYSSELNVNALLLGDSALYLCASSSFGRSSYNEQFFGPGTRLTVL.

The chain employs TRBV27 and TRBJ2-5; D is possibly TRBD1 (5 bases). The CDR3 loop spans 13 amino acids. The V end lost 2 bases, the J end lost 3 bases, and 7 bases lay between the germline ends. CDR1 MNHEY and CDR2 SMNVEV come from the germline V gene (reference sequence). This CDR3 reads CASSLQTEETQYF. In DNA form, the CDR3 reads TGTGCCAGCAGTTTACAGACAGAAGAGACCCAGTACTTC.

The V gene is TRBV28, the J gene TRBJ2-1; no definite D call. CDR1 and CDR2 from the germline V gene are MDHEN and SYDVKM. V was shortened by 2 bases and J by 10 bases, with 12 bases between the two germline ends. The CDR3 has 13 residues. This chain's CDR3 is CASSLRPNKEQFF. CDR3 DNA: TGTGCCAGCAGTTTACGACCAAATAAAGAGCAGTTCTTC.

This clone has just a few counts. The chain is built from TRBV28 and TRBJ1-5; the D is unclear. The germline CDR1 and CDR2 sequences are MDHEN and SYDVKM. This CDR3 is built from 13 residues. Trimming stripped 5 bases from V and 0 bases from J, with 5 bases between. The CDR3 here is CASSHYSNQPQHF. The CDR3 nucleotides read TGTGCCAGCAGTCACTATAGCAATCAGCCCCAGCATTTT. The variable domain in full, with the rest retrieved from reference TRBV28 and TRBJ1-5, is DVKVTQSSRYLVKRTGEKVFLECVQDMDHENMFWYRQDPGLGLRLIYFSYDVKMKEKGDIPEGYSVSREKKERFSLILESASTNQTSMYLCASSHYSNQPQHFGDGTRLSIL.

The chain links TRBV10-3 to TRBJ1-1, with 7 bases aligning to TRBD1. This CDR3 contains 15 residues. Trimming removed 6 bases from V and 0 bases from J; junction bases left unmatched: 7. Germline V gene lookup returns CDR1 ENHRY and CDR2 SYGVKD. CDR3 DNA sequence: TGTGCCATCAGCGGGGGGCAGGGGGTGAACACTGAAGCTTTCTTT. Residues: CAISGGQGVNTEAFF.

The chain couples TRBV7-7 to TRBJ2-3; TRBD1 aligns across 11 bases. Trimming took 3 bases from V and 4 from J; bases not matched to a gene: 9. The CDR3 length is 17 residues. In germline, CDR1 is SSHAT, CDR2 FNYEAQ (reference sequence). CDR3 nucleotides: TGTGCCAGCAGCTTGTCCTATGGACAGGGGGCGTCAGATACGCAGTATTTT. Its translation is CASSLSYGQGASDTQYF.

This clone was observed a single time. The rearrangement joins TRBV5-4 to TRBJ2-7; the D is unclear. Germline V lookup: CDR1 SGHNT, CDR2 YYREEE (reference sequence). Trimming removed 0 bases from V and 3 bases from J, with 10 bases in between. This CDR3 has 14 amino acids. CDR3 in amino acids: CASSLGVGFYEQYF. In DNA, the CDR3 is TGTGCCAGCAGCTTGGGGGTCGGATTCTACGAGCAGTACTTC.

Details on this clone: The same CDR3 can be traced to other DNA sequences in this sample. The chain recombines TRBV19 with TRBJ2-7; D is perhaps TRBD2 (6 bases). Germline V CDR1 and CDR2: LNHDA, SQIVND (reference sequence). The CDR3 sequence is 13 residues long. With 8 bases removed from V and 0 bases from J, the gap between germline ends came to 11 bases. CDR3 nucleotide sequence: TGTGCCAGTTCTCCCGGGGGCTCCTACGAGCAGTACTTC. Translation gives CASSPGGSYEQYF.

J is TRBJ2-1 and V is TRBV9, with TRBD2 identical over 7 bases. This CDR3 is 13 amino acids long. The trim removed 1 base at V and 7 bases at J, leaving 2 bases unmatched. CDR1 and CDR2 (germline): SGDLS, YYNGEE. This CDR3 is CASSVLSGNEQFF. The DNA for the CDR3 is TGTGCCAGCAGCGTACTTAGCGGGAATGAGCAGTTCTTC. The whole variable domain, filled in from reference TRBV9 and TRBJ2-1, reads DSGVTQTPKHLITATGQRVTLRCSPRSGDLSVYWYQQSLDQGLQFLIQYYNGEERAKGNILERFSAQQFPDLHSELNLSSLELGDSALYFCASSVLSGNEQFFGPGTRLTVL.

The chain is built from TRBV28 and TRBJ1-4, with TRBD1 matching over 7 bases. V lost 5 bases, J lost 5 bases, and 11 bases stayed unmatched. Germline V gene lookup returns CDR1 MDHEN and CDR2 SYDVKM. The CDR3 is made up of 16 amino acids. The CDR3 DNA reads as TGTGCCAGCAGTATGAAACCGGGACAGTCGAATGAAAAACTGTTTTTT. It yields the protein CASSMKPGQSNEKLFF.

This sequence joins TRBV19 and TRBJ2-1; no definite D call. Germline V gene data show CDR1 as LNHDA and CDR2 as SQIVND (reference sequence). V gave up 0 bases and J gave up 6 bases, with 12 bases separating them. The CDR3 runs to 15 residues. Written as DNA, the CDR3 is TGTGCCAGTAGTATAGATCTATCCCGAAGCAATGAGCAGTTCTTC. Its protein is CASSIDLSRSNEQFF. Based on the CDR3 plus reference TRBV19 and TRBJ2-1, the full variable domain is DGGITQSPKYLFRKEGQNVTLSCEQNLNHDAMYWYRQDPGQGLRLIYYSQIVNDFQKGDIAEGYSVSREKKESFPLTVTSAQKNPTAFYLCASSIDLSRSNEQFFGPGTRLTVL.

This clone was observed once. The chain is built from TRBV20-1 and TRBJ2-7; D remains unclear. Germline V CDR1 and CDR2: DFQATT, SNEGSKA (reference sequence). The V and J ends lost 5 bases and 3 bases respectively, with 8 bases between them. This CDR3 spans 11 amino acids. The CDR3 DNA reads as TGCAGTGCTCGGGCCGGCTACGAGCAGTACTTC. Translated, it gives CSARAGYEQYF.

The V gene is TRBV5-6, the J gene TRBJ1-2; D possibly corresponds to TRBD1 (6 bases). This CDR3 is built from 14 residues. V was shortened by 1 base and J by 5 bases, with 12 bases between the two germline ends. Germline V CDR1 and CDR2: SGHDT, YYEEEE. The CDR3 DNA is TGTGCCAGCAGCTTGTTAGGGACACCTTATGGCTACACCTTC. Its protein product is CASSLLGTPYGYTF.

This clone turned up a few times. V and J are TRBV4-1 and TRBJ1-2; 10 nucleotides match TRBD1. There are 13 residues in the CDR3. Germline values: CDR1 MGHRA, CDR2 YSYEKL. J gave up 6 bases and V 5 bases, and 3 bases lay outside the gene matches. CDR3 bases: TGCGCCAGCAGCTCCGGGACAGGGGATGGCTACACCTTC. Its protein product is CASSSGTGDGYTF.

CDR3 residues: CASSEGPKATNEKLFF. The DNA for the CDR3 is TGTGCCAGCAGTGAGGGACCGAAAGCGACTAATGAAAAACTGTTTTTT. The chain employs TRBV25-1 and TRBJ1-4; the D gene is possibly TRBD1 (5 bases). Trimming pared 3 bases from V and 2 bases from J, leaving 13 bases between. This CDR3 is built from 16 residues. Germline lookup yields CDR1 MGHDK and CDR2 SYGVNS. Based on the CDR3 plus reference TRBV25-1 and TRBJ1-4, the full variable domain is EADIYQTPRYLVIGTGKKITLECSQTMGHDKMYWYQQDPGMELHLIHYSYGVNSTEKGDLSSESTVSRIRTEHFPLTLESARPSHTSQYLCASSEGPKATNEKLFFGSGTQLSVL.

The chain links TRBV19 to TRBJ1-2; 8 bases map to TRBD1. Germline V gene lookup returns CDR1 LNHDA and CDR2 SQIVND (reference sequence). The CDR3 is 13 amino acids. J gave up 6 bases and V 6 bases, and 6 bases lay outside the gene matches. The DNA for the CDR3 is TGTGCCAGTAGAGGACAGGGCATCAATGGCTACACCTTC. Translated: CASRGQGINGYTF.

The chain combines TRBV12-5 with TRBJ2-7; perhaps TRBD2 as D (6 bases). Trimming stripped 9 bases from V and 1 base from J, with 10 bases between. CDR1 and CDR2 from the germline V gene are LGHNT and FRNRAP. The CDR3 spans 12 residues. CDR3 residues: CARPGTSYEQYF. The CDR3 region has the DNA TGTGCTAGACCGGGGACTTCCTACGAGCAGTACTTC. The variable domain in full, with the rest retrieved from reference TRBV12-5 and TRBJ2-7, is DARVTQTPRHKVTEMGQEVTMRCQPILGHNTVFWYRQTMMQGLELLAYFRNRAPLDDSGMPKDRFSAEMPDATLATLKIQPSEPRDSAVYFCARPGTSYEQYFGPGTRLTVT.

The chain is built from TRBV13 and TRBJ2-2, with 11 bases fitting TRBD2. Germline V gene sequence: CDR1 PRHDT, CDR2 FYEKMQ (reference sequence). The CDR3 consists of 18 residues. The V segment lost 4 bases and the J segment 0 bases; nucleotides outside the gene matches: 7. The CDR3 is CASSWETSGVANTGELFF. The CDR3 coding sequence is TGTGCCAGCAGCTGGGAGACTAGCGGGGTCGCGAACACCGGGGAGCTGTTTTTT.

The genes are TRBV7-6 and TRBJ2-7; perhaps TRBD2 as D (6 bases). The CDR3 is 12 amino acids. With 4 bases removed from V and 8 bases from J, the gap between germline ends came to 12 bases. In germline, CDR1 is SGHVS, CDR2 FNYEAQ. In DNA form, the CDR3 reads TGTGCCAGCAGCTCGAGAGCGGGTAAGCAGTACTTC. It yields the protein CASSSRAGKQYF. The whole variable domain, filled in from reference TRBV7-6 and TRBJ2-7, reads GAGVSQSPRYKVTKRGQDVALRCDPISGHVSLYWYRQALGQGPEFLTYFNYEAQQDKSGLPNDRFSAERPEGSISTLTIQRTEQRDSAMYRCASSSRAGKQYFGPGTRLTVT.